These 6 T cell receptor beta chains were all obtained from the same sample, sequenced in a study of T cells in Graves' hyperthyroidism and ophthalmopathy. Amplified TCR beta CDR3 regions came from RNA transcripts. First-round RT-PCR with HTBI primers amplified the TCR CDR3 region. Using its own MiXCR run on the multiplex PCR reads, TCRdb lists one record per CDR3 protein. The data hold more than 300,000 distinct CDR3 sequences, with approximately 17% observed a single time. Sequenced sample: blood. These receptors originate from a woman in her 30s with Graves' hyperthyroidism that later progressed to Graves' ophthalmopathy.

J is TRBJ1-2 and V is TRBV2; no definite D call. V lost 3 bases to trimming and J lost 5 bases, with 13 bases between them. The CDR3 contains 14 residues. Germline V CDR1 and CDR2: SNHLY, FYNNEI. The CDR3 DNA follows: TGTGCCAGCAGTGAGTCGCAGTTCCTTTATGGCTACACCTTC. Its translation is CASSESQFLYGYTF.

This clonotype was counted ten times or more. CDR3: CASSLAGADNEQFF. The CDR3 coding sequence is TGTGCCAGCAGTTTAGCGGGGGCCGACAATGAGCAGTTCTTC. The V and J genes are TRBV18 and TRBJ2-1; 9 bases are a match to TRBD2. The CDR3 contains 14 residues. V dropped 8 bases and J dropped 5; count of bases not matched to a gene: 7. The V gene's germline CDR1 is KGHSH and CDR2 LQKENI.

This clonotype was seen repeatedly, ten times or more. The gene calls are TRBV3-1 and TRBJ1-1; D remains ambiguous. CDR3 length equals 14 residues. Trimming took 5 bases from V and 0 from J, leaving 10 bases between them. Germline V gene sequence: CDR1 LGHDT, CDR2 YNNKEL (reference sequence). CDR3 sequence: CASSILGLNTEAFF. The CDR3 bases are TGTGCCAGCAGCATCCTGGGCTTGAACACTGAAGCTTTCTTT.

This clonotype occurred a few times. V usage is TRBV28 and J usage is TRBJ2-5; TRBD2 matches 7 bases. This CDR3 has 20 residues. The trim removed 1 base at V and 4 bases at J, leaving 21 bases unmatched. Germline values: CDR1 MDHEN, CDR2 SYDVKM. CDR3 nucleotide sequence: TGTGCCAGCAGTTTATTCGCGCGGGGGAGAATACGCACCATTGCAGAGACCCAGTACTTC. Its protein product is CASSLFARGRIRTIAETQYF.

This clonotype was found many times. V is TRBV12-3 or TRBV12-4 and J is TRBJ2-1, with 7 nucleotides matching TRBD1. Trimming at V came to 6 bases and at J to 11 bases, leaving 7 bases not matched to a gene. This CDR3 is 12 amino acids long. Here the CDR3 reads CASSRGQIKQFF. CDR3 bases: TGTGCCAGCAGCAGGGGACAGATTAAGCAGTTCTTC.

The chain couples TRBV7-2 to TRBJ1-1; TRBD1 might be the D (6 bases). This CDR3 spans 13 amino acids. Germline assignment: CDR1 SGHTA and CDR2 FQGNSA. V was shortened by 5 bases and J by 3 bases, with 10 bases between the two germline ends. The CDR3 loop is CASSPGDYTEAFF. CDR3 nucleotides: TGTGCCAGCAGCCCAGGGGATTACACTGAAGCTTTCTTT.